Presented here are 19 T cell receptor beta chains from one specimen sequenced in a study of cytomegalovirus exposure and HLA in healthy donors. Researchers ran the PCR with 60 Vbeta and 13 Jbeta primers. Assay used: immunoSEQ multiplex PCR; TCRdb lists only in-frame clones, some missing. Of about 160,000 clones in the sample, approximately 70% were seen once. Specimen: PBMCs. These receptors were obtained from a man aged 35-49 years in good health and CMV-seropositive.

CDR3 sequence reads: CASSANRVPDPNQPQHF. The CDR3 nucleotides read TGTGCCAGCAGCGCGAACCGGGTCCCAGACCCCAATCAGCCCCAGCATTTT. This rearrangement joins TRBV9 to TRBJ1-5; D is ambiguous. There are 17 residues in the CDR3. Germline lookup yields CDR1 SGDLS and CDR2 YYNGEE. The ends were cut back, 3 bases at V and 3 bases at J, with 19 bases in the middle.

The chain links TRBV10-2 to TRBJ2-5; 10 bases are a match to TRBD1. The tail of the sequence fits TRBJ2-7 better, so the J call may be wrong. This CDR3 has 15 residues. Germline assignment: CDR1 WSHSY and CDR2 SAAADI. The DNA for the CDR3 is TGCGCCAGCAGTGATTCGGGACAGGGGATTTACGAGCAGTACTTC. Translating gives CASSDSGQGIYEQYF.

In its sample, this clone was seen a few times. The rearrangement links TRBV5-5 to TRBJ2-2; TRBD1 aligns across 10 bases. Unmatched junction bases numbered 9, after V lost 4 bases and J lost 6 bases. CDR1 is SGHKS, CDR2 YYEKEE, per germline (reference sequence). CDR3 size: 16 residues. CDR3 residues: CASSAGTGVGSGELFF. DNA of the CDR3: TGTGCCAGCAGCGCTGGGACAGGGGTCGGGTCCGGGGAGCTGTTTTTT.

This chain links TRBV13 with TRBJ2-6, with D perhaps TRBD1 (5 bases). Per germline, CDR1 PRHDT and CDR2 FYEKMQ (reference sequence). This CDR3 is built from 15 residues. Trimming took 3 bases from V and 5 from J, leaving 11 bases between them. CDR3 DNA sequence: TGTGCCAGCAGCTTGGGGCAGGGTAGGGCCAACGTCCTGACTTTC. Translation gives CASSLGQGRANVLTF.

The genes are TRBV27 and TRBJ2-7; tentatively, D is TRBD1 (5 bases). Germline V gene sequence: CDR1 MNHEY, CDR2 SMNVEV (reference sequence). There are 15 residues in the CDR3. The V end lost 4 bases, the J end lost 5 bases, and 18 bases lay between the germline ends. Here the CDR3 DNA reads TGTGCCAGCAGTTATCTCCCGGTGGGGCAAAACGAGCAGTACTTC. It specifies CASSYLPVGQNEQYF.

Notes on this clone: The junction does not match germline at one end; this may be a read error. This sequence joins TRBV7-7 and TRBJ2-1; D is possibly TRBD1 or TRBD2 (6 bases each). CDR3 size: 15 residues. The germline V gene encodes CDR1 SSHAT and CDR2 FNYEAQ (reference sequence). CDR3 DNA sequence: TGTGCTAGCAGCTTAGGAGGGGGTGGCTACAATGAGCAGTTCTTC. It codes for CASSLGGGGYNEQFF.

This chain uses TRBV10-3 with TRBJ2-7; D may be TRBD1 (5 bases). V was clipped by 10 bases and J by 0 bases, with 16 bases between them. CDR3 size: 14 residues. Germline V gene sequence: CDR1 ENHRY, CDR2 SYGVKD. As DNA, the CDR3 is TGTGCCACCGGGCCCAGGCAGGGCTCCTACGAGCAGTACTTC. It specifies CATGPRQGSYEQYF.

The V gene is TRBV29-1, the J gene TRBJ2-7; 7 bases are shared with TRBD1. The trim removed 4 bases at V and 2 bases at J, leaving 8 bases unmatched. The CDR3 contains 14 residues. Germline V gives CDR1 SQVTM, CDR2 ANQGSEA. The CDR3: CSVGIWTGAYEQYF. CDR3 bases: TGCAGCGTTGGGATTTGGACAGGAGCCTACGAGCAGTACTTC.

This sequence joins TRBV5-6 and TRBJ1-4; 8 bases line up with TRBD1. V trimming: 0 bases; J trimming: 5 bases; junction bases outside the gene matches: 6. The germline CDR1 and CDR2 sequences are SGHDT and YYEEEE. The CDR3 length is 16 residues. The CDR3 loop reads CASSLVGRQGNEKLFF. As DNA, the CDR3 is TGTGCCAGCAGCTTGGTGGGAAGACAGGGGAATGAAAAACTGTTTTTT.

Turning to this clone: Germline and junction disagree at one end, which may indicate a read error. The rearrangement uses TRBV7-7 and TRBJ2-3; TRBD2 might be the D (5 bases). From germline, CDR1 is SSHAT and CDR2 FNYEAQ (reference sequence). This CDR3 region has 13 residues. CDR3: CASSLGLAEVQYF. In nucleotides, the CDR3 is TGTGCTAGCAGCTTAGGACTGGCAGAGGTGCAGTATTTT.

CDR3 bases: TGTGCCAGCAGTTCGATAGCGGGGGGAGAGACCCAGTACTTC. Translating it yields CASSSIAGGETQYF. This chain joins TRBV6-6 and TRBJ2-5; 10 nucleotides match TRBD2. The J segment lost 4 bases and the V segment lost 4 bases, leaving 3 bases of the junction unmatched. Germline-derived CDR1 and CDR2 are MNHNY and SVGAGI (reference sequence). CDR3 length equals 14 residues.

The CDR3 coding sequence is TGCGCCAGCAGCCAAGGGCTGGCGGAGCCGAACACTGAAGCTTTCTTT. As protein: CASSQGLAEPNTEAFF. The V gene is TRBV4-1, the J gene TRBJ1-1, with no clear D. There are 16 residues in the CDR3. Trimming shortened V by 1 base and J by 1 base, and 13 bases separated the two germline ends. Germline lookup yields CDR1 MGHRA and CDR2 YSYEKL.

CDR3 DNA sequence: TGTGCCAGCAGCGTACTCGGAGATACGCAGTATTTT. Its protein is CASSVLGDTQYF. V usage is TRBV7-6 and J usage is TRBJ2-3; D call uncertain. The CDR3 runs 12 residues. CDR1 SGHVS and CDR2 FNYEAQ come from the germline V gene. V lost 5 bases and J 5 bases, leaving 8 bases between the germline ends.

The chain carries TRBV9 and TRBJ2-7, with a tentative D call TRBD2 (5 bases). Trimming removed 7 bases from V and 3 bases from J, with 17 bases in between. The CDR3 consists of 14 residues. Per germline, CDR1 SGDLS and CDR2 YYNGEE. The DNA of the CDR3 is TGTGCCAGCGGGCGGGCAGCCAGAAACTACGAGCAGTACTTC. Amino acids: CASGRAARNYEQYF.

The V gene is TRBV7-8, the J gene TRBJ2-2; D gene uncertain. Germline assignment: CDR1 SGHVS and CDR2 FQNEAQ. CDR3 length equals 15 residues. V lost 5 bases and J lost 2, with 12 bases in between. This CDR3 reads CASSGRVLNTGELFF. DNA of the CDR3: TGTGCCAGCAGCGGCCGGGTCCTCAACACCGGGGAGCTGTTTTTT.

The chain recombines TRBV5-4 with TRBJ1-2, with 10 bases aligning to TRBD1. CDR3 size: 18 residues. Germline CDR1 and CDR2: SGHNT and YYREEE (reference sequence). Losses at the gene ends were 6 bases for V and 1 base for J; bases not matched to a gene: 15. CDR3 sequence (DNA): TGTGCCAGCAAGCTTGGGGTTGGGACAGGGGCCATTAACTATGGCTACACCTTC. This encodes CASKLGVGTGAINYGYTF.

The V call is TRBV7-3, the J call TRBJ1-2; D not certain. With 5 bases removed from V and 3 bases from J, the gap between germline ends came to 13 bases. The CDR3 covers 14 residues. The germline V gene encodes CDR1 SGHTA and CDR2 FQGTGA. CDR3 sequence reads: CASSPRGEDYGYTF. The CDR3 DNA follows: TGTGCCAGCAGCCCACGCGGAGAAGACTATGGCTACACCTTC.

This clone has only a few counts. The chain has TRBV5-1 and TRBJ1-4; 8 nucleotides align to TRBD1. CDR3 size: 17 residues. Germline V gives CDR1 SGHRS, CDR2 YFSETQ. V shed 3 bases and J 0 bases; nucleotides not matched to a gene: 7. The CDR3 protein is CASSWGQERATNEKLFF. The CDR3 DNA reads TGCGCCAGCAGCTGGGGACAGGAGAGGGCAACTAATGAAAAACTGTTTTTT.

The chain joins TRBV2 to TRBJ1-3, with 7 bases aligning to TRBD1. Germline V CDR1 and CDR2: SNHLY, FYNNEI. V was clipped by 1 base and J by 2 bases; unmatched bases: 2. The CDR3 sequence is 15 residues long. The DNA for the CDR3 is TGTGCCAGCAGTGAAGGGGGACAGCCTGGAAACACCATATATTTT. Protein sequence: CASSEGGQPGNTIYF.